Listed here are 5 T cell receptor beta chains from one sample, sequenced in a study of shared clonotypes between healthy human individuals. TCRdb keeps only in-frame clones here, not all; method: immunoSEQ multiplex PCR. The sample has about 510,000 clones, roughly 95% seen once; the top ten hold 0.06%. Input material: naive CD4+ T cells sorted from blood. Subset given: CD45RA+ positively selected. These receptors originate from a woman aged 30 to 39 in good health.

This chain uses TRBV5-1 with TRBJ2-1, with D uncertain. The V end was cut by 5 bases, the J end by 4 bases, with 19 bases between. Germline loops: CDR1 SGHRS, CDR2 YFSETQ. This CDR3 has 16 residues. CDR3 bases: TGCGCCAGCAGTCCTACCTTGGACCGCAGGTACAATGAGCAGTTCTTC. It translates to CASSPTLDRRYNEQFF.

This sequence joins TRBV2 and TRBJ2-7; unclear D gene. This CDR3 region has 17 residues. From germline, CDR1 is SNHLY and CDR2 FYNNEI. The V end lost 7 bases, the J end lost 2 bases, and 24 bases lay between the germline ends. Here the CDR3 reads CASTRRRQNLGPYEQYF. Written as DNA, the CDR3 is TGTGCCAGCACCAGAAGGCGTCAGAATCTTGGACCCTACGAGCAGTACTTC.

The chain combines TRBV6-6 with TRBJ2-4; no definite D call. Germline values: CDR1 MNHNY, CDR2 SVGAGI (reference sequence). The CDR3 is 15 residues long. Trimming shortened V by 0 bases and J by 1 base, and 7 bases separated the two germline ends. The CDR3 region is CASSYSGSAKNIQYF. The CDR3 nucleotides read TGTGCCAGCAGTTACTCAGGGTCGGCCAAAAACATTCAGTACTTC.

This chain connects TRBV11-2 to TRBJ2-5; 9 nucleotides agree with TRBD1. This CDR3 has 15 amino acids. The trim removed 1 base at V and 2 bases at J, leaving 2 bases unmatched. Germline V lookup: CDR1 SGHAT, CDR2 FQNNGV. CDR3 coding DNA: TGTGCCAGCAGCTTAGCGGACAGGGGACAAGAGACCCAGTACTTC. This codes for CASSLADRGQETQYF.

The V gene is TRBV6-5, the J gene TRBJ2-7, with D tentatively TRBD2 (5 bases). The germline gives CDR1 MNHEY, CDR2 SVGAGI. This CDR3 region has 13 residues. V was trimmed by 6 bases and J by 1 base, leaving 10 bases between them. CDR3 bases: TGTGCCAGCAGGAGGGTGGGGTCCTACGAGCAGTACTTC. As protein: CASRRVGSYEQYF.